The 30 T cell receptor beta chains given below trace back to one sample, sequenced in a study of blood T cell repertoires in COVID-19. Profiling relied on immunoSEQ multiplex PCR, and the TCRdb table lists in-frame clones only, not all of them. The sample lists about 73,000 clones; around four fifths were seen once. The sample consisted of peripheral blood. Receptors were obtained from an elderly man with active or convalescent COVID-19.

The V gene is TRBV11-2, the J gene TRBJ1-1, with TRBD1 as a possible D gene (5 bases). This CDR3 spans 14 amino acids. V was shortened by 0 bases and J by 4 bases, with 9 bases between the two germline ends. Germline lookup yields CDR1 SGHAT and CDR2 FQNNGV. CDR3 sequence: CASSLEDSATEAFF. CDR3 nucleotides: TGTGCCAGCAGCTTAGAAGACAGTGCCACTGAAGCTTTCTTT.

This clone was recorded once. The chain employs TRBV10-2 and TRBJ1-5; D uncertain. Trimming took off 10 bases at V and 1 base at J, with 17 bases between the two ends. Germline V gene data show CDR1 as WSHSY and CDR2 as SAAADI. The CDR3 extends over 15 amino acids. The chain's CDR3 is CATQISGASNQPQHF. DNA of the CDR3: TGCGCCACTCAAATCTCTGGAGCGAGCAATCAGCCCCAGCATTTT.

The CDR3, as DNA: TGCGCCAGCAGCCGAGGGACAGGGGGGGAGACCCAGTACTTC. The encoded protein is CASSRGTGGETQYF. The V and J genes are TRBV4-1 and TRBJ2-5; 11 bases are a match to TRBD1. From germline, CDR1 is MGHRA and CDR2 YSYEKL. This CDR3 has 14 amino acids. V trimming: 4 bases; J trimming: 5 bases; junction bases outside the gene matches: 3.

This chain links TRBV7-8 with TRBJ1-2; the match to TRBD1 covers 8 bases. V shed 5 bases, J shed 12 bases, and the junction held 11 bases outside the gene matches. There are 13 residues in the CDR3. Germline CDR1 and CDR2: SGHVS and FQNEAQ. The CDR3 DNA reads as TGTGCCAGCAGCCCCGGACAGGGAAGTGGTAACACCTTC. Its protein is CASSPGQGSGNTF.

This clone was counted only a few times. The chain recombines TRBV5-1 with TRBJ1-2, with a tentative D call TRBD1 (5 bases). V lost 0 bases to trimming and J lost 5 bases, with 11 bases between them. Per the germline V gene, CDR1 is SGHRS and CDR2 is YFSETQ. The CDR3 covers 14 residues. The CDR3 region has the DNA TGCGCCAGCAGCTTGGGACAGCTAGGATATGGCTACACCTTC. As protein: CASSLGQLGYGYTF.

V and J are TRBV7-8 and TRBJ1-6; possible D gene TRBD1, 6 bases. The ends were cut back, 5 bases at V and 5 bases at J, with 16 bases in the middle. The CDR3 is 16 amino acids. From germline, CDR1 is SGHVS and CDR2 FQNEAQ. As DNA, the CDR3 is TGTGCCAGCAGCCCGACAACAGGGTACAATAATTCACCCCTCCACTTT. The encoded protein is CASSPTTGYNNSPLHF.

The chain has TRBV6-5 and TRBJ2-3, with a tentative D call TRBD1 (6 bases). Trimming shortened V by 6 bases and J by 2 bases, and 9 bases separated the two germline ends. In germline, CDR1 is MNHEY, CDR2 SVGAGI. The CDR3 spans 13 residues. The CDR3 DNA follows: TGTGCCAGCAGAAGGGACAACACAGATACGCAGTATTTT. This sequence encodes CASRRDNTDTQYF.

The V and J genes are TRBV5-6 and TRBJ1-3; D is unclear. Per germline, CDR1 SGHDT and CDR2 YYEEEE. Trimming took 0 bases from V and 1 from J, leaving 11 bases between them. This CDR3 has 16 amino acids. CDR3 DNA: TGTGCCAGCAGCTTGGATCCGTCGGGGTCTGGAAACACCATATATTTT. Amino acid sequence: CASSLDPSGSGNTIYF.

This clone was picked up one time. This sequence joins TRBV6-1 and TRBJ1-2, with a possible D match to TRBD1 (5 bases). V was clipped by 3 bases and J by 6 bases, with 17 bases between them. The CDR3 is made up of 15 amino acids. Germline CDR1 MNHNS, CDR2 SASEGT. CDR3 bases: TGTGCCAGCAGTGAGGATGGGGCAAGTTCGGATGGCTACACCTTC. It codes for CASSEDGASSDGYTF.

The chain combines TRBV5-1 with TRBJ1-6; a possible D gene is TRBD1 (5 bases). Germline V gene data show CDR1 as SGHRS and CDR2 as YFSETQ. This CDR3 comprises 15 residues. V dropped 0 bases and J dropped 9 bases, with 13 bases sitting between them. CDR3 residues: CASSLAPGSGSPLHF. CDR3 nucleotides: TGCGCCAGCAGCTTGGCCCCAGGGTCGGGTTCACCCCTCCACTTT.

In this sample, this clone turned up once. The chain carries TRBV11-3 and TRBJ2-7, with a weak D call TRBD2 (5 bases). The germline V and J ends were trimmed by 5 bases and 3 bases, with 5 bases remaining between them. Looked up from germline, CDR1 is SGHNT and CDR2 is YENEEA. The CDR3 consists of 11 residues. The CDR3 loop reads CASSRDYEQYF. CDR3 DNA: TGTGCCAGCAGCCGGGACTACGAGCAGTACTTC.

The rearrangement links TRBV9 to TRBJ1-3, with 8 bases that match TRBD1. With 4 bases clipped from V and 1 base from J, the junction kept 7 bases outside the gene matches. This CDR3 contains 16 residues. Germline CDR1 and CDR2: SGDLS and YYNGEE. The DNA of the CDR3 is TGTGCCAGCAGCACGGGACAGGCCTATTCTGGAAACACCATATATTTT. Protein: CASSTGQAYSGNTIYF.

The rearrangement joins TRBV5-1 to TRBJ1-1, with a weak D call TRBD1 (6 bases). Looked up from germline, CDR1 is SGHRS and CDR2 is YFSETQ. This CDR3 has 15 residues. V was shortened by 2 bases and J by 0 bases, with 11 bases between the two germline ends. Here the CDR3 DNA reads TGCGCCAGCAGCTTCGGGACACCCTTGAACACTGAAGCTTTCTTT. This gives the protein CASSFGTPLNTEAFF.

This chain links TRBV18 with TRBJ2-3; 8 nucleotides agree with TRBD2. This CDR3 spans 14 amino acids. The V gene end was trimmed by 5 bases and the J gene end by 5 bases; junction bases not matched to a gene: 6. Looked up from germline, CDR1 is KGHSH and CDR2 is LQKENI. In DNA form, the CDR3 reads TGTGCCAGCTCAAGGTCGGGAGGGAGAGATACGCAGTATTTT. As protein: CASSRSGGRDTQYF.

This chain connects TRBV3-1 (or the pseudogene TRBV3-2) to TRBJ2-5; TRBD2 might be the D (7 bases). V dropped 1 base and J dropped 4 bases, with 22 bases sitting between them. CDR3 size: 18 residues. Germline V gives CDR1 LGHDT, CDR2 YNNKEL (reference sequence). CDR3 nucleotides: TGTGCCAGCAGCCAAGCCGGGGGGCTTAGGGACGGAGGAGAGACCCAGTACTTC. Its translation: CASSQAGGLRDGGETQYF.

This chain uses TRBV21-1 with TRBJ2-2; no check of the table's D call, TRBD2, against the DNA was made. TRBV21-1 is assigned pseudogene status. The CDR3 totals 13 residues. The CDR3 sequence is CASSDGVAGELFF. The CDR3 coding sequence is TGTGCCAGCAGTGACGGGGTGGCCGGGGAGCTGTTTTTT.

V usage is TRBV5-4 and J usage is TRBJ2-1; 15 bases match TRBD2. V was pared by 1 base and J by 15 bases, with 17 bases of the junction left unmatched. The CDR3 runs to 18 residues. Germline CDR1 and CDR2: SGHNT and YYREEE (reference sequence). Written as DNA, the CDR3 is TGTGCCAGCAGCTTGCGGGCAGGGACTAGCGGGGGGACCCCCCAGGGGTTCTTC. It yields the protein CASSLRAGTSGGTPQGFF.

This clone is a singleton in its sample. The rearrangement joins TRBV19 to TRBJ2-5; 14 bases are a match to TRBD2. The CDR3 contains 17 residues. Germline V gene sequence: CDR1 LNHDA, CDR2 SQIVND (reference sequence). J lost 3 bases, V lost 4 bases, and 7 bases had no gene match. The CDR3, as DNA: TGTGCCAGTAGTAGGACTAGCGGGGGGCTGTCAAAAGAGACCCAGTACTTC. This gives the protein CASSRTSGGLSKETQYF.

This clone is medium-sized within its sample. The chain employs TRBV2 and TRBJ1-6; 8 bases map to TRBD1. Germline V gene data show CDR1 as SNHLY and CDR2 as FYNNEI. The CDR3 has 16 residues. V trimming: 5 bases; J trimming: 5 bases; junction bases outside the gene matches: 8. DNA for the CDR3: TGTGCCAGCAGTCGATCAGGGGGCAGCGATAATTCACCCCTCCACTTT. It translates to CASSRSGGSDNSPLHF.

By share, this clone counts as medium-sized. V is TRBV2 and J is TRBJ2-3; D possibly corresponds to TRBD1 (5 bases). The germline CDR1 and CDR2 sequences are SNHLY and FYNNEI. The CDR3 loop spans 14 amino acids. V lost 6 bases and J lost 5, with 15 bases in between. CDR3 in amino acids: CASSPWGLGDTQYF. The CDR3 region has the DNA TGTGCCAGCAGCCCTTGGGGCTTGGGAGATACGCAGTATTTT.

The chain carries TRBV3-1 (or the pseudogene TRBV3-2) and TRBJ2-1; tentatively, D is TRBD1 (6 bases). V gave up 3 bases and J gave up 7 bases, with 7 bases separating them. Germline V gene data show CDR1 as LGHDT and CDR2 as YNNKEL (reference sequence). The CDR3 has 12 amino acids. In DNA form, the CDR3 reads TGTGCCAGCAGCCATCAGGGGAATGAGCAGTTCTTC. It translates to CASSHQGNEQFF.

The genes are TRBV11-2 and TRBJ2-7; 10 positions match TRBD2. The CDR3 is made up of 15 amino acids. The J segment lost 4 bases and the V segment lost 9 bases, leaving 12 bases of the junction unmatched. The germline gives CDR1 SGHAT, CDR2 FQNNGV. CDR3: CASRRGTSDPYEQYF. CDR3 coding DNA: TGTGCCAGTCGCAGGGGGACTAGCGACCCTTACGAGCAGTACTTC.

The chain joins TRBV5-1 to TRBJ1-1, with D possibly TRBD1 on 6 matching bases. Germline V gene lookup returns CDR1 SGHRS and CDR2 YFSETQ. Trimming pared 3 bases from V and 6 bases from J, leaving 15 bases between. The CDR3 runs to 14 residues. This chain's CDR3 is CASSWGGGRAEAFF. The CDR3 coding sequence is TGCGCCAGCAGCTGGGGAGGGGGTAGGGCTGAAGCTTTCTTT. Drawing the rest from reference TRBV5-1 and TRBJ1-1, the complete variable domain is KAGVTQTPRYLIKTRGQQVTLSCSPISGHRSVSWYQQTPGQGLQFLFEYFSETQRNKGNFPGRFSGRQFSNSRSEMNVSTLELGDSALYLCASSWGGGRAEAFFGQGTRLTVV.

The chain recombines TRBV27 with TRBJ2-2, with 9 bases identical to TRBD2. Germline loops: CDR1 MNHEY, CDR2 SMNVEV (reference sequence). The CDR3 loop spans 15 amino acids. Trimming cost V 2 bases and J 4 bases; bases outside gene matches: 2. The CDR3 sequence is CASSLPSGATGELFF. The CDR3 region has the DNA TGTGCCAGCAGTTTACCTAGCGGGGCCACCGGGGAGCTGTTTTTT.

The V gene is TRBV18, the J gene TRBJ2-1, with a tentative D call TRBD1 (5 bases). Germline loops: CDR1 KGHSH, CDR2 LQKENI. This CDR3 contains 15 residues. V was shortened by 6 bases and J by 3 bases, with 15 bases between the two germline ends. CDR3 loop: CASSPRVANYNEQFF. The CDR3 region has the DNA TGTGCCAGCTCCCCCAGGGTAGCTAACTACAATGAGCAGTTCTTC.

This chain uses TRBV27 with TRBJ1-2; D ambiguous. Germline assignment: CDR1 MNHEY and CDR2 SMNVEV (reference sequence). The V end was cut by 5 bases, the J end by 5 bases, with 15 bases between. This CDR3 has 14 amino acids. The CDR3 coding sequence is TGTGCCAGCAGTGTTGGACTGCCCGGGTATGGCTACACCTTC. It encodes CASSVGLPGYGYTF.

The gene calls are TRBV11-2 and TRBJ1-2; possible D gene TRBD1, 6 bases. Per the germline V gene, CDR1 is SGHAT and CDR2 is FQNNGV. The CDR3 sequence is 14 residues long. V was trimmed by 5 bases and J by 4 bases, leaving 14 bases between them. Written as DNA, the CDR3 is TGTGCCAGCAGCCCCGGGGAAGGGGGCTATGGCTACACCTTC. Amino acid sequence: CASSPGEGGYGYTF. Filled out from reference TRBV11-2 and TRBJ1-2, the complete variable domain reads EAGVAQSPRYKIIEKRQSVAFWCNPISGHATLYWYQQILGQGPKLLIQFQNNGVVDDSQLPKDRFSAERLKGVDSTLKIQPAKLEDSAVYLCASSPGEGGYGYTFGSGTRLTVV.

The CDR3 region has the DNA TGTGCCAGCAGCTTAGCTGGCAGGGCTTACGAGCAGTACTTC. This encodes CASSLAGRAYEQYF. The V and J genes are TRBV11-1 and TRBJ2-7; D may be TRBD1 (5 bases). V gave up 0 bases and J gave up 4 bases, with 10 bases separating them. Germline-derived CDR1 and CDR2 are SGHAT and FQDESV (reference sequence). This CDR3 contains 14 residues.

This sequence joins TRBV5-1 and TRBJ2-5; maybe TRBD2 (6 bases). Between the trimmed V and J ends, which lost 4 bases and 5 bases, there was a span of 15 bases. In germline, CDR1 is SGHRS, CDR2 YFSETQ. The CDR3 has 14 residues. DNA of the CDR3: TGCGCCAGCAGCCCTGGACGGGCGGGGGAGACCCAGTACTTC. Its translation is CASSPGRAGETQYF.

The chain is built from TRBV5-1 and TRBJ2-5, with 8 nucleotides matching TRBD1. The CDR3 length is 14 residues. Per the germline V gene, CDR1 is SGHRS and CDR2 is YFSETQ. The junction had 4 bases not matched to a gene; V was cut back by 3 bases and J by 3 bases. Written as DNA, the CDR3 is TGCGCCAGCAGCTGGCAGGGGGCAGAAGAGACCCAGTACTTC. Translation: CASSWQGAEETQYF.